Listed here are 10 T cell receptor beta chains from one sample, sequenced in a study of OX40 agonist ivuxolimab in advanced cancers. The assay was immunoSEQ multiplex PCR, and TCRdb's table has in-frame clones only and misses some. Here the sample spans tens of thousands of clones, around 86% being singletons. Material: CD4+ or CD8+ T cells sorted from blood, obtained in a trial of the OX40 agonist ivuxolimab. The source of these receptors is an adult with an advanced solid tumor such as melanoma, head and neck, liver or kidney cancer.

This sequence joins TRBV13 and TRBJ1-4; D remains unclear. Trimming pared 4 bases from V and 8 bases from J, leaving 14 bases between. Germline V CDR1 and CDR2: PRHDT, FYEKMQ (reference sequence). The CDR3 spans 14 residues. The CDR3 coding sequence is TGTGCCAGCAGCTACCGGGCCACGGGGGAAAAACTGTTTTTT. This encodes CASSYRATGEKLFF.

CDR3 loop: CASTPTGPSSYNEQFF. The CDR3 bases are TGTGCCAGTACCCCCACAGGGCCCAGCTCCTACAATGAGCAGTTCTTC. The chain combines TRBV19 with TRBJ2-1, with D maybe TRBD1 (6 bases). The germline V gene has CDR1 LNHDA and CDR2 SQIVND (reference sequence). This CDR3 spans 16 amino acids. V gave up 7 bases and J gave up 0 bases, with 16 bases separating them.

The rearrangement uses TRBV7-2 and TRBJ1-6, with 11 bases that match TRBD1. The V gene's germline CDR1 is SGHTA and CDR2 FQGNSA. Losses at the gene ends were 3 bases for V and 6 bases for J; bases not matched to a gene: 4. The CDR3 totals 16 residues. In nucleotides, the CDR3 is TGTGCCAGCAGCTTCGGACAGGGGGCGGGTAATTCACCCCTCCACTTT. Translation gives CASSFGQGAGNSPLHF. The full variable domain, completed using reference TRBV7-2 and TRBJ1-6, is GAGVSQSPSNKVTEKGKDVELRCDPISGHTALYWYRQSLGQGLEFLIYFQGNSAPDKSGLPSDRFSAERTGGSVSTLTIQRTQQEDSAVYLCASSFGQGAGNSPLHFGNGTRLTVT.

The rearrangement links TRBV4-1 to TRBJ1-2; TRBD1 is a possible D gene (5 bases). The CDR3 loop spans 14 amino acids. Germline lookup yields CDR1 MGHRA and CDR2 YSYEKL. Between the trimmed V and J ends, which lost 6 bases and 7 bases, there was a span of 18 bases. The CDR3 sequence: CASSRGPRGPGYTF. The CDR3 bases are TGCGCCAGCAGTCGGGGACCACGAGGACCTGGCTACACCTTC.

CDR3 region: CASSVTTGRTDTQYF. CDR3 nucleotide sequence: TGTGCCAGCAGCGTAACGACAGGACGCACAGATACGCAGTATTTT. The V gene is TRBV9, the J gene TRBJ2-3; tentatively, D is TRBD1 (6 bases). The CDR3 runs to 15 residues. Germline CDR1 is SGDLS and CDR2 is YYNGEE. Trimming cost V 1 base and J 1 base, with 10 bases left between them.

In DNA, the CDR3 is TGCGCCAGCAGCCAAGATCGGCCAGCTAGAACCTATAATTCACCCCTCCACTTT. This codes for CASSQDRPARTYNSPLHF. The V gene is TRBV4-1, the J gene TRBJ1-6; no firm D call. The V end was cut by 0 bases, the J end by 2 bases, with 14 bases between. Looked up from germline, CDR1 is MGHRA and CDR2 is YSYEKL. The CDR3 loop spans 18 amino acids.

The chain is built from TRBV28 and TRBJ1-5; a possible D gene is TRBD1 (6 bases). The CDR3 is made up of 17 amino acids. V shed 8 bases and J shed 0 bases, with 20 bases lying between them. CDR1 is MDHEN, CDR2 SYDVKM, per germline. CDR3 sequence (DNA): TGTGCCAGCCGGGAAGATGGGACACCTCGTAGCAATCAGCCCCAGCATTTT. This gives the protein CASREDGTPRSNQPQHF.

The chain couples TRBV5-1 to TRBJ1-3; possibly TRBD1 for D (6 bases). The V gene lost 4 bases and the J gene lost 1 base, with 12 bases spanning the gap. The germline V gene encodes CDR1 SGHRS and CDR2 YFSETQ. The CDR3 totals 15 residues. This chain's CDR3 is CASSIGQLSGNTIYF. CDR3 bases: TGCGCCAGCAGCATCGGACAGCTTTCTGGAAACACCATATATTTT.

The CDR3 nucleotides are TGTGCCAGCTCACCGCGACAGGGGGCGAGGAATGAAAAACTGTTTTTT. Protein product: CASSPRQGARNEKLFF. The chain carries TRBV18 and TRBJ1-4; 10 positions agree with TRBD1. Germline V gives CDR1 KGHSH, CDR2 LQKENI. The CDR3 consists of 16 residues. The junction had 6 bases not matched to a gene; V was cut back by 3 bases and J by 5 bases.

This clone was detected once. The rearrangement links TRBV12-5 to TRBJ1-1; possibly TRBD1 for D (6 bases). V shed 0 bases and J shed 2 bases, with 19 bases lying between them. This CDR3 spans 18 amino acids. Germline CDR1 reads LGHNT; CDR2 reads FRNRAP. DNA for the CDR3: TGTGCTAGTGGTTTGGTACTGCAGGGGCTAAACACTAACACTGAAGCTTTCTTT. Amino acids: CASGLVLQGLNTNTEAFF.